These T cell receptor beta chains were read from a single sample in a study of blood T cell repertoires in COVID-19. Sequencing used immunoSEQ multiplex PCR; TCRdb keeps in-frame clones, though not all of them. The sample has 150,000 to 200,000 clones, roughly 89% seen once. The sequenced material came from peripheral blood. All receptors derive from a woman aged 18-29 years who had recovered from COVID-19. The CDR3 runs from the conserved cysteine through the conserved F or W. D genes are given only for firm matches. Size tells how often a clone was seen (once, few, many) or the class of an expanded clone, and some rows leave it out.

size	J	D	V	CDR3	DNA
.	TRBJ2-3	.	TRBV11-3	CASSRTSLPGTDTQYF	TGTGCCAGCAGCAGGACATCACTGCCCGGCACAGATACGCAGTATTTT
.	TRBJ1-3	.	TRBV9	CASSVSNTIYF	TGTGCCAGCAGCGTGAGTAACACCATATATTTT
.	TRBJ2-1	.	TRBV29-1	CSVHVQGHEQFF	TGCAGCGTACACGTCCAGGGGCATGAGCAGTTCTTC
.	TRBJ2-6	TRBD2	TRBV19	CASLGLAGANVLTF	TGTGCCAGTCTGGGACTAGCGGGGGCCAACGTCCTGACTTTC
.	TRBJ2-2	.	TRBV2	CASSDPGGNTGELFF	TGTGCCAGCAGTGACCCGGGGGGCAACACCGGGGAGCTGTTTTTT
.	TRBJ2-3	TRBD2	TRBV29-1	CSVARTSGGTDTQYF	TGCAGCGTTGCAAGGACTAGCGGGGGAACAGATACGCAGTATTTT
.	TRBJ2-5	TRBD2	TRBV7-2	CASSLGLAGQETQYF	TGTGCCAGCAGCTTAGGACTAGCGGGTCAAGAGACCCAGTACTTC
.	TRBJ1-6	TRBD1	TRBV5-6	CASSSRQGNSPLHF	TGTGCCAGCAGCTCTAGACAGGGGAATTCACCCCTCCACTTT
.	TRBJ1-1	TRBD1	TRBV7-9	CASSELQGPTEAFF	TGTGCCAGCAGCGAGCTACAGGGGCCCACTGAAGCTTTCTTT
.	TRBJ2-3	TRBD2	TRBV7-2	CASSPLAVRGPSTDTQYF	TGTGCCAGCAGCCCACTAGCGGTGAGGGGTCCTAGCACAGATACGCAGTATTTT
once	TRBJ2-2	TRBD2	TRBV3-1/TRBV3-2	CASSQGLAGSGELFF	TGTGCCAGCAGCCAGGGCCTAGCGGGTTCAGGGGAGCTGTTTTTT
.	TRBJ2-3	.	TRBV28	CASSLRGGGTDTQYF	TGTGCCAGCAGTTTAAGGGGGGGCGGCACAGATACGCAGTATTTT
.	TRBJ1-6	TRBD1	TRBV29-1	CSVGGGTGGSPLHF	TGCAGCGTTGGAGGTGGGACAGGGGGTTCACCCCTCCACTTT
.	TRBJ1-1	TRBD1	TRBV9	CASSLTGVNTEAFF	TGTGCCAGCAGCTTAACAGGGGTGAACACTGAAGCTTTCTTT
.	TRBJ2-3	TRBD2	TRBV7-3	CASSPGLAGAGFGFGTDTQYF	TGTGCCAGCAGCCCGGGACTAGCGGGAGCTGGGTTCGGTTTTGGCACAGATACGCAGTATTTT
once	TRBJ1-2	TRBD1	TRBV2	CASSEALGQGYYGYTF	TGTGCCAGCAGTGAAGCGCTTGGACAGGGGTACTATGGCTACACCTTC
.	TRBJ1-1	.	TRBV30	CAWSGGAEAFF	TGTGCCTGGAGTGGCGGGGCTGAAGCTTTCTTT
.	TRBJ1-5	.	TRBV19	CASSMGPGIQPQHF	TGTGCCAGTAGTATGGGGCCAGGGATTCAGCCCCAGCATTTT
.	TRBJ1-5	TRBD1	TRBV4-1	CASSQDDRGGNQPQHF	TGCGCCAGCAGCCAAGATGACAGGGGAGGGAATCAGCCCCAGCATTTT
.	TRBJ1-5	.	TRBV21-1	CASSNLPRPQHF	TGTGCCAGCAGCAATCTTCCGAGACCCCAGCATTTT